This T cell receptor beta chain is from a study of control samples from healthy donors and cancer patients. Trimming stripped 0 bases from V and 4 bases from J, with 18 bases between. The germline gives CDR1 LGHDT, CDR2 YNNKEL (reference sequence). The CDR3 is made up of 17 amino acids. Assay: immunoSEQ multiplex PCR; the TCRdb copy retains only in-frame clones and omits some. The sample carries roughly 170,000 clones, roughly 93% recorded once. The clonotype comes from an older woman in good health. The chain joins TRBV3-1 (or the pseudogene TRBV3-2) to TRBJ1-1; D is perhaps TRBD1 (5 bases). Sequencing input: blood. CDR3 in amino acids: CASSQDGGTPQSTEAFF. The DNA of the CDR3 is TGTGCCAGCAGCCAAGATGGCGGGACGCCTCAAAGCACTGAAGCTTTCTTT.